This record looks at one T cell receptor beta chain sequence and its context. This sample stems from a study of blood T cell repertoires in COVID-19. Per the original methods: How many nucleated cells were present was estimated from reference gene primer amplification. The table came from immunoSEQ multiplex PCR; TCRdb's copy has only in-frame clones and leaves some out. V, J and clone size are taken as reported in that table, and D and trimming were inferred from the DNA itself. The sample lists 200,000 or so clones, about 86% occurring once. Participant-reported clinical history was the basis for cohort assignment. The study counted Cohort 3 donors as recovered given two negative PCRs, clearance, or symptom resolution. The V gene's germline CDR1 is MNHEY and CDR2 SMNVEV (reference sequence). The CDR3 spans 15 residues. Germline trimming cut 6 bases from V and 2 bases from J; bases unmatched to any gene: 6.

Source material: PBMCs or T cells enriched from blood (not recorded which). This clonotype originated in a man aged 35-49 years who had recovered from COVID-19. J is TRBJ2-3 and V is TRBV27, with 9 bases aligning to TRBD1. CDR3: CASREQGAFTDTQYF. CDR3 nucleotides: TGTGCCAGCAGAGAACAGGGGGCCTTCACAGATACGCAGTATTTT.